This TCR beta chain derives from a study of long-term antiretroviral therapy in people with HIV. Study-wide points: Transplant donor controls retained higher diversity, though diversity increased after ART. It was observed that HIV repertoires exhibited narrower CDR3 length ranges than controls.

Sampling of each donor yielded at least one pre-ART PBMC sample and at least two post-ART PBMC samples. The CDR3 has 16 amino acids. As regards this clone: Its antigen remains unidentified.

Survey-level resolution applied to immunoSEQ assay v3.0. Profiled with immunoSEQ multiplex PCR; TCRdb holds only in-frame clones, not every one. The sample holds around 15,000 clones, 75% seen once. The TCR comes from a woman aged 50 to 65 with HIV. The sequencing here drew on unsorted PBMCs, taken 1.5 years before starting antiretroviral therapy. The V gene is TRBV21-1, the J gene TRBJ2-1. TRBV21-1 is annotated as a pseudogene. CDR3 DNA sequence: TGTGCCAGCAGCAAAGTCGTCGGAAGCTCCTACAATGAGCAGTTCTTC. This sequence encodes CASSKVVGSSYNEQFF.